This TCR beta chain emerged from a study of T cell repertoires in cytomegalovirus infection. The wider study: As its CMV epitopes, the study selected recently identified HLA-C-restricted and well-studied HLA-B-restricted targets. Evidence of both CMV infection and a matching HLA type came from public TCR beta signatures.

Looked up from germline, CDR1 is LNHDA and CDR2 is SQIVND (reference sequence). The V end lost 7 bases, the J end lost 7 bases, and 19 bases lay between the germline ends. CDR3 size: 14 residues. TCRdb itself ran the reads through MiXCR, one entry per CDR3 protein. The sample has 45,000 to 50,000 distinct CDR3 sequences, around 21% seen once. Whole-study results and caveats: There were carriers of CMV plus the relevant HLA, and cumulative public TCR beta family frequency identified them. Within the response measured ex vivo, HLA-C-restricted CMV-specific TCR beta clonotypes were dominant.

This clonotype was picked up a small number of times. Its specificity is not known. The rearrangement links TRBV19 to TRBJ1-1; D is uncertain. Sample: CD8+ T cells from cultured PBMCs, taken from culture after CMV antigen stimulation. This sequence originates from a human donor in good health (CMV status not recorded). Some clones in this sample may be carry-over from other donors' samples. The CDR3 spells CASKIYTGEGEAFF. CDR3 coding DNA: TGTGCCAGTAAAATTTACACGGGCGAGGGTGAAGCTTTCTTT.